These 29 T cell receptor beta chains share one sample of origin, sequenced in a study of CD8+CD57+ T cells in acquired aplastic anemia. Sequenced patients had shown CD8+CD57+ cell expansion by flow cytometry. The TCR beta profiling, which covered VDJ combination and CDR3 sequence, was carried out using genomic DNA as the template. TCRdb used MiXCR to reprocess the reads, holding one entry per CDR3 protein. Among under 500,000 distinct CDR3 sequences listed, roughly a third were seen once. The sequencing sample was made of sorted CD4+, CD8+, or CD8+CD57+ T cells (not recorded which) from PBMCs. The receptor source for this set is a human donor with aplastic anemia.

The sample holds a few counts of this clonotype. V is TRBV27 and J is TRBJ1-6; no definite D call. V lost 1 base and J 10 bases, leaving 17 bases between the germline ends. CDR1 MNHEY and CDR2 SMNVEV come from the germline V gene (reference sequence). The CDR3 totals 16 residues. The CDR3 here is CASSLYPRTSGSPLHF. In DNA form, the CDR3 reads TGTGCCAGCAGTTTATATCCGAGGACCAGTGGCTCACCCCTCCACTTT.

This clonotype was detected many times. V usage is TRBV10-3 and J usage is TRBJ1-2; 9 bases fit TRBD1. V lost 11 bases, J lost 7 bases, and 23 bases stayed unmatched. The CDR3 is 17 amino acids. The V gene's germline CDR1 is ENHRY and CDR2 SYGVKD. The CDR3 sequence is CASRLAQHGTGTSGYTF. CDR3 sequence (DNA): TGTGCCTCAAGATTGGCCCAACACGGGACAGGGACTTCTGGCTACACCTTC.

The chain combines TRBV7-9 with TRBJ2-6; D uncertain. CDR3 length: 12 residues. CDR1 SEHNR and CDR2 FQNEAQ come from the germline V gene (reference sequence). The germline V and J ends were trimmed by 6 bases and 4 bases, with 4 bases remaining between them. CDR3 in amino acids: CASREGANVLTF. The CDR3 DNA sequence: TGTGCCAGCAGGGAGGGGGCCAACGTCCTGACTTTC.

This sequence joins TRBV7-2 and TRBJ2-5; no clear D gene. The CDR3 runs 13 residues. The germline V gene has CDR1 SGHTA and CDR2 FQGNSA. V was shortened by 6 bases and J by 7 bases, with 15 bases between the two germline ends. The CDR3 is CASSYAGMGTQYF. The CDR3 DNA reads TGTGCCAGCAGTTACGCAGGAATGGGGACCCAGTACTTC.

This clonotype was seen a few times. The CDR3 region is CASSRTGTGGNTIYF. CDR3 nucleotide sequence: TGTGCCAGCAGCCGGACCGGGACAGGTGGAAACACCATATATTTT. This rearrangement joins TRBV6-1 to TRBJ1-3; the match to TRBD1 covers 8 bases. Germline CDR1 MNHNS, CDR2 SASEGT. The CDR3 is 15 amino acids. The trim removed 6 bases at V and 3 bases at J, leaving 7 bases unmatched.

This clonotype has just a few counts. The rearrangement links TRBV14 to TRBJ1-1, with 9 bases aligning to TRBD1. The CDR3 totals 18 residues. Per germline, CDR1 SGHDN and CDR2 FVKESK. V was pared by 0 bases and J by 4 bases, with 12 bases of the junction left unmatched. In nucleotides, the CDR3 is TGTGCCAGCAGCCAAGATCTGGGACAGGGACATTTTGGCACTGAAGCTTTCTTT. This gives the protein CASSQDLGQGHFGTEAFF.

The rearrangement joins TRBV3-1 to TRBJ1-1, with D possibly matching TRBD1 (6 bases). The germline V gene has CDR1 LGHDT and CDR2 YNNKEL (reference sequence). V shed 5 bases and J shed 0 bases, with 10 bases lying between them. The CDR3 sequence is 14 residues long. The CDR3: CASSYRDMNTEAFF. CDR3 nucleotide sequence: TGTGCCAGCAGCTACAGGGACATGAACACTGAAGCTTTCTTT.

This clonotype came up many times. The chain combines TRBV11-2 with TRBJ2-7; TRBD1 matches at 9 bases. The CDR3 covers 15 residues. V gave up 6 bases and J gave up 6 bases; unmatched junction bases: 12. Germline CDR1 reads SGHAT; CDR2 reads FQNNGV. In DNA form, the CDR3 reads TGTGCCAGCAGGTCAAACAGGGGGCGTCGTCCCGAGCAGTACTTC. Its protein is CASRSNRGRRPEQYF.

The rearrangement links TRBV7-6 to TRBJ2-6; 8 nucleotides agree with TRBD1. The V gene's germline CDR1 is SGHVS and CDR2 FNYEAQ. J lost 4 bases, V lost 6 bases, and 11 bases had no gene match. This CDR3 has 17 residues. CDR3 sequence (DNA): TGTGCCAGCAGTCTCCAATTCAGGGGGCCGGGGGCCAACGTCCTGACTTTC. This encodes CASSLQFRGPGANVLTF.

This clonotype was observed a handful of times. Just one base apart from a much larger clone, this may be a read error. This chain joins TRBV7-2 and TRBJ1-6; no firm D call. This CDR3 is built from 14 residues. The germline V gene has CDR1 SGHTA and CDR2 FQGNSA. Trimming left V 1 base short and J 11 bases short, with 12 bases between. The CDR3 protein is CASSLGNPNPPLHF. The CDR3 nucleotides read TGTGCCAGCAGCTTAGGGAATCCCAATCCACCCCTCCACTTT.

The V and J genes are TRBV27 and TRBJ1-6; 7 bases are shared with TRBD1. CDR1 is MNHEY, CDR2 SMNVEV, per germline (reference sequence). Trimming took 7 bases from V and 4 from J; bases not matched to a gene: 10. The CDR3 sequence is 16 residues long. CDR3 in amino acids: CASTTQGNEYNSPLHF. DNA of the CDR3: TGTGCCAGCACAACACAGGGGAATGAGTATAATTCACCCCTCCACTTT.

The table lists this clonotype with many counts. Its ends do not fully match the called genes, so a read error is possible. The rearrangement joins TRBV7-7 to TRBJ2-1, with D possibly TRBD2 on 6 matching bases. This CDR3 region has 13 residues. Germline V gene sequence: CDR1 SSHAT, CDR2 FNYEAQ (reference sequence). The CDR3 DNA is TGTGCTAGCAGCCCTAGCGTTTACAATGAGCAGTTCTTC. It specifies CASSPSVYNEQFF.

This clonotype came up a few times. This rearrangement joins TRBV19 to TRBJ1-1; 7 bases match TRBD1. This CDR3 is built from 15 residues. CDR1 is LNHDA and CDR2 is SQIVND in the germline V gene (reference sequence). V lost 9 bases and J lost 0; bases outside the gene matches: 10. CDR3 amino acids: CASSPTQGMNTEAFF. The CDR3 region has the DNA TGTGCCAGCTCACCGACACAGGGGATGAACACTGAAGCTTTCTTT.

This clonotype has a handful of counts. The chain is built from TRBV9 and TRBJ2-1; TRBD2 matches at 8 bases. Losses at the gene ends were 2 bases for V and 3 bases for J; bases not matched to a gene: 4. The length of the CDR3 is 15 residues. Germline CDR1 SGDLS, CDR2 YYNGEE. CDR3 loop: CASSVSSGSYNEQFF. In DNA form, the CDR3 reads TGTGCCAGCAGCGTTAGCAGCGGGAGCTACAATGAGCAGTTCTTC.

The CDR3 loop reads CASSLGLAGGGYQETQYF. CDR3 sequence (DNA): TGTGCCAGCAGCTTAGGACTAGCGGGGGGCGGGTACCAAGAGACCCAGTACTTC. This sequence joins TRBV7-3 and TRBJ2-5; TRBD2 matches at 14 bases. The germline gives CDR1 SGHTA, CDR2 FQGTGA. This CDR3 comprises 18 residues. Trimming removed 2 bases from V and 0 bases from J; junction bases left unmatched: 5.

The V and J genes are TRBV6-1 and TRBJ2-7, with D possibly matching TRBD1 (6 bases). The germline V gene encodes CDR1 MNHNS and CDR2 SASEGT. V gave up 6 bases and J gave up 0 bases, with 15 bases separating them. CDR3 length: 15 residues. The DNA for the CDR3 is TGTGCCAGCAGCCTGAGACAGGCCTTCTCCTACGAGCAGTACTTC. The encoded protein is CASSLRQAFSYEQYF.

This clonotype was detected many times. The chain recombines TRBV19 with TRBJ1-1, with a tentative D call TRBD1 (5 bases). V was trimmed by 3 bases and J by 2 bases, leaving 7 bases between them. Germline lookup yields CDR1 LNHDA and CDR2 SQIVND (reference sequence). The CDR3 sequence is 13 residues long. CDR3 in DNA: TGTGCCAGTAGTATCACAGGAAACACTGAAGCTTTCTTT. Translation: CASSITGNTEAFF.

In this sample, this clonotype turned up many times. V is TRBV29-1 and J is TRBJ1-2; possibly TRBD1 for D (5 bases). Per the germline V gene, CDR1 is SQVTM and CDR2 is ANQGSEA. Trimming removed 6 bases from V and 8 bases from J, with 13 bases in between. The CDR3 contains 11 residues. CDR3 sequence reads: CSVGPTKGYTF. The CDR3, as DNA: TGCAGCGTGGGGCCAACCAAGGGCTACACCTTC. Variable domain in full (rest from reference TRBV29-1 and TRBJ1-2): SAVISQKPSRDICQRGTSLTIQCQVDSQVTMMFWYRQQPGQSLTLIATANQGSEATYESGFVIDKFPISRPNLTFSTLTVSNMSPEDSSIYLCSVGPTKGYTFGSGTRLTVV.

This chain links TRBV10-1 with TRBJ2-7; 8 bases are a match to TRBD1. Germline CDR1 and CDR2: WNHNN and SYGVQD (reference sequence). The CDR3 is 16 amino acids. V was clipped by 6 bases and J by 3 bases; unmatched bases: 13. The CDR3 loop reads CASSQVGETGVYEQYF. The CDR3, as DNA: TGCGCCAGCAGCCAAGTAGGCGAGACAGGGGTCTACGAGCAGTACTTC.

This clonotype occurred many times. The J gene is TRBJ2-7, the V gene TRBV5-1, with D possibly matching TRBD2 (5 bases). Germline CDR1 reads SGHRS; CDR2 reads YFSETQ. The length of the CDR3 is 13 residues. V lost 4 bases, J lost 5 bases, and 13 bases lay in between. The CDR3 loop reads CASSLRESHEQYF. The CDR3 bases are TGCGCCAGCAGCCTCCGGGAATCGCACGAGCAGTACTTC.

In the case of this clonotype: One end of the junction varies from germline; a read error may be responsible. The CDR3 reads CSVPLRGSSNYDYTF. The DNA for the CDR3 is TGCAGCGTGCCCCTCCGGGGCAGTTCTAACTATGACTACACCTTC. This chain links TRBV29-1 with TRBJ1-2; TRBD1 might be the D (5 bases). The CDR3 totals 15 residues. CDR1 is SQVTM and CDR2 is ANQGSEA in the germline V gene.

The chain recombines TRBV15 with TRBJ2-7, with TRBD2 matching 12 bases. V gave up 0 bases and J gave up 2 bases; unmatched junction bases: 11. The germline V gene has CDR1 LNHNV and CDR2 YYDKDF (reference sequence). This CDR3 comprises 19 residues. CDR3 sequence reads: CATSRDIGLAGTFTYEQYF. The CDR3 coding sequence is TGTGCCACCAGCAGAGATATCGGACTAGCGGGGACCTTCACCTACGAGCAGTACTTC.

In this sample, this clonotype turned up once. This CDR3 reads CASRRNSGGENDTQYF. The DNA of the CDR3 is TGTGCCAGCAGGAGGAATTCCGGGGGGGAAAACGATACGCAGTATTTT. The V and J genes are TRBV25-1 and TRBJ2-3, with 8 bases matching TRBD2. CDR1 is MGHDK, CDR2 SYGVNS, per germline. Unmatched junction bases numbered 14, after V lost 6 bases and J lost 6 bases. This CDR3 has 16 residues.

This clonotype was recorded many times. The CDR3 region has the DNA TGTGCCAGTAGTATCGACAGGGTGCAGGAGACCCAGTACTTC. This encodes CASSIDRVQETQYF. The J gene is TRBJ2-5, the V gene TRBV19; 7 bases agree with TRBD1. The CDR3 is 14 residues long. V lost 3 bases to trimming and J lost 5 bases; unmatched junction nucleotides: 6. The germline CDR1 and CDR2 sequences are LNHDA and SQIVND (reference sequence). Full variable domain (missing parts from reference TRBV19 and TRBJ2-5): DGGITQSPKYLFRKEGQNVTLSCEQNLNHDAMYWYRQDPGQGLRLIYYSQIVNDFQKGDIAEGYSVSREKKESFPLTVTSAQKNPTAFYLCASSIDRVQETQYFGPGTRLLVL.

This clonotype was found many times. The chain carries TRBV20-1 and TRBJ1-3; D not resolved. V was cut by 6 bases and J by 1 base, with 13 bases left in between. Germline loops: CDR1 DFQATT, CDR2 SNEGSKA (reference sequence). CDR3 size: 14 residues. In DNA, the CDR3 is TGCAGTGCAGCGCCTCCCGGGTCTGGAAACACCATATATTTT. It translates to CSAAPPGSGNTIYF.

The V and J genes are TRBV4-3 and TRBJ1-2; 9 bases align to TRBD1. The CDR3 is 14 residues long. Per the germline V gene, CDR1 is LGHNA and CDR2 is YSLEER. The V gene end was trimmed by 3 bases and the J gene end by 8 bases; junction bases not matched to a gene: 7. The CDR3: CASSQADRGAGYTF. The CDR3 DNA reads TGCGCCAGCAGCCAGGCAGACAGGGGGGCCGGCTACACCTTC.

This clonotype was picked up a small number of times. In nucleotides, the CDR3 is TGTGCCAGCAGCTTTCGTGACAGTCCTGGAAACACCATATATTTT. Translated: CASSFRDSPGNTIYF. This sequence joins TRBV5-8 and TRBJ1-3, with D maybe TRBD1 (5 bases). CDR3 size: 15 residues. Germline V gene sequence: CDR1 SGHTS, CDR2 YDEGEE. Trimming removed 2 bases from V and 2 bases from J, with 11 bases in between.

The sample holds a few counts of this clonotype. The chain couples TRBV28 to TRBJ1-1, with D hard to call. The CDR3 contains 14 residues. Per the germline V gene, CDR1 is MDHEN and CDR2 is SYDVKM. V lost 2 bases to trimming and J lost 11 bases, with 18 bases between them. The CDR3 DNA reads TGTGCCAGCAGTTTAATCGGCCTACACCGAGAGGCTTTCTTT. This codes for CASSLIGLHREAFF.

This clonotype has a single count. The chain is built from TRBV29-1 and TRBJ2-1; D is ambiguous. This CDR3 contains 13 residues. V lost 0 bases to trimming and J lost 5 bases, with 8 bases between them. Germline CDR1 is SQVTM and CDR2 is ANQGSEA. CDR3 nucleotides: TGCAGCGTTGAAGATTGGGCAGACAATGAGCAGTTCTTC. This codes for CSVEDWADNEQFF.